The sequence of this TCR beta chain was determined in a study of patients and donors after allogeneic stem cell transplantation. Trimming shortened V by 2 bases and J by 2 bases, and 10 bases separated the two germline ends. Germline V gene lookup returns CDR1 KGHSH and CDR2 LQKENI. The CDR3 is made up of 14 amino acids. TCRdb re-analysed the RT-PCR reads in MiXCR, keeping a single row per CDR3 protein. The repertoire includes 920,000 or so distinct CDR3 sequences, about a sixth of them detected once, and roughly 6.4% sits in the top ten. This TCR was recovered from a human donor who was either an allogeneic HSCT recipient or a stem cell or donor lymphocyte infusion donor (not recorded which). It is not recorded whose cells these are; they may come from a transplant donor. The rearrangement links TRBV18 to TRBJ2-7; tentatively, D is TRBD1 (5 bases). The material sequenced was blood, either unsorted or a sorted T cell fraction (not recorded which). The CDR3 loop reads CASSPDSWTYEQYF. CDR3 in DNA: TGTGCCAGCTCACCAGACAGTTGGACCTACGAGCAGTACTTC.